The entry below gives a single T cell receptor (beta chain) sequence along with its context. It lacks a known antigen. There are no base qualities to consult, and no much larger clone falls within one base. In total, 600 or so healthy bone marrow donors made up the cohort. At the time of sampling, every cohort member was nominally healthy, though immune exposures that went unrecorded were likely present. The donor tested CMV seronegative and was one of the 352 seronegative cohort members. A peripheral blood sample was provided by each donor, and peripheral blood mononuclear cells were used for TCR beta sequencing. The Qiagen DNeasy Blood Extraction Kit was used to extract genomic DNA from the blood cell samples. This specimen belongs to a study of cytomegalovirus exposure and HLA in healthy donors (dated by TCRdb to 2017 to 2019). In the study overall: An earlier analysis of 587 of the donors reported approximately 300 Gb of sequence data and around 120 million unique TCR beta sequences obtained from about 180 million T cells. An early release that covered fewer than 750 HLA-typed donors contained approximately 300 gigabases of sequencing data and approximately 85 million unique TCR sequences. Of the 350 to 450 genotyped donors, around 81% fell in the genetic ancestry cluster associated with self-reported Caucasian donors. The study aimed to test whether cataloging public T cell receptors could reveal signatures of past pathogen exposure. The T cell repertoires of 666 subjects were profiled by immunosequencing and related to cytomegalovirus serostatus. Along with the approximately 670-subject first cohort, a separate validation cohort of about 110 different subjects was used. To predict cytomegalovirus infection status, the study brought together high-throughput TCR immunosequencing, statistical association of individual TCRs with disease status, and machine learning. To study patterns of TCR occurrence, a later analysis re-analyzed previously published TCR beta repertoires from around 700 donors and added high-resolution HLA genotyping. Rather than using new phenotypic data, the later analysis identified candidate immune exposures from TCR beta sequences and from how often those sequences occurred across donors. To decide whether each TCR beta V gene segment behaved as functional or pseudogenic, an earlier analysis of several hundred of the donors relied on high-throughput TCR beta sequencing. Donor age, sex, ethnicity and CMV serostatus were compiled together with the repertoire data. A later genetic analysis took genome-wide SNP genotypes for about 55% of the roughly 700 donors and used that subset as a discovery cohort. All discovery cohort repertoires had been generated using a single sequencing platform. HLA typing included class I and class II loci at four-digit resolution. The number of donors typed differed by locus, with roughly 629-640 for A, B, C, DRB1 and DQB1, roughly 520 for DQA1, nearly 610 for DPA1, and approximately 470 for DPB1. Because of strong linkage in the cohort, roughly five DR-DQ haplotypes were treated as single units for association and clustering. Among roughly 370 genotyped donors of the cohort, an average of 235,054 unique TCR beta nucleotide sequences were sequenced per donor, roughly 20% of them non-productive. Overall results and qualifications from the work: Some IMGT-functional V segments, including TRBV6-2 and TRBV6-3, could not be told apart with the 87-base-pair reads, so those segments were excluded. A cluster of highly shared sequence variants was judged likely to be a technical artifact of the sequencing pipeline. The study listed over 150 TCR beta chains as associated with cytomegalovirus. According to a later genetic analysis, donors in an Asian-associated ancestry cluster had fewer N-insertions in productive TCRs than the approximately 610-donor mean. According to a later analysis, TCR association rates differed among HLA loci, with DRB1 alleles showing the most associated TCRs and HLA-C alleles showing the fewest. In this cohort, only TCR beta chains were sequenced, and detectable features were limited by the absence of alpha or paired-chain data. The authors suggested that the approach could potentially be extended to other disease states and immunological phenotypes. While some public TCRs were present in many individuals, most TCR sequences turned up only very rarely across donors. According to a later analysis, parvovirus B19, influenza, CMV and Epstein-Barr virus appeared linked to several top co-occurrence clusters. Broadly in line with IMGT annotations, most TCR beta V segments showed up in productive rearrangements about 90% or about 30% of the time in an earlier analysis of under 700 of the donors. When HLA alleles, especially DR and DQ, strongly co-occurred, attributing TCR associations to individual alleles was difficult. A further reported finding was that TCR beta sequences accurately predicted the HLA-A and HLA-B alleles for most subjects in the first cohort. In vitro tests confirmed that a few of the cytomegalovirus-associated TCR beta chains recognize cytomegalovirus antigens. Because HLA typing was missing for some donors at each locus, association tests included only the typed subset. Roughly uniform sequencing depth across donors was assumed in presence/absence analyses, although this assumption may not hold. In both the original and validation cohorts, the classifier was reported to diagnose cytomegalovirus status with high specificity and sensitivity. Because counts were too low, some 17 rarely observed V segments, including chromosome 9 orphons, were left out of the earlier analysis of some 640 of the donors. Correlated functional status among segregating V segments might reflect linkage disequilibrium, but an unknown experimental factor could not be ruled out. CMV serostatus was the only immune exposure information available for the cohort. Specific HLA alleles were associated with over 15,000 TCR beta sequences at a false discovery rate of 0.05 in a later analysis. In a later analysis, HLA-associated TCR beta chains showed more clonal expansion and lower generation probabilities than non-associated chains that were equally common. In a later genetic analysis, a missense DCLRE1C variant was associated with V-gene and J-gene trimming of TCR beta chains, and the association was replicated in an independent cohort. In a later analysis, most CMV-associated TCR beta chains were found to appear HLA-restricted, with HLA associations seemingly driven largely by CMV exposure.

The CDR3 contains 14 residues, cysteine and phenylalanine counted. Only the CDR3 portion is preserved as DNA: 42 bases, with reading frame beginning at the first base. Trimming leaves V shorter by 4 bases and J shorter by 7 bases, with the junction holding 9 bases beyond the gene matches. From the germline V gene (reference sequence), CDR1 is SEHNR and CDR2 is FQNEAQ. Libraries were built with the immunoSEQ multiplex PCR assay. For the multiplex PCR, a mixture combining 60 forward primers for TCR Vbeta segments and 13 reverse primers for TCR Jbeta segments was used. The CDR3 region of rearranged TCR beta genes was amplified from genomic DNA with a multiplex PCR assay. On the Illumina HiSeq System, the amplified TCR beta libraries were sequenced as 87-base-pair reads. In the source study's methods: In a later analysis, some 80 million unique TCR beta chains were counted across the 650 to 700 repertoires, and around 10 million of these chains were shared by at least two donors. Raw reads were error-corrected and collapsed into unique sequences with a nearest-neighbor algorithm that merged closely related sequences to remove PCR and sequencing errors. To assign V, D and J gene segments, CDR3 sequences were aligned to IMGT reference sequences. For a sequence to be retained, a match of at least six nucleotides to both a V gene segment and a J gene segment was required. A rearrangement counted as productive if the CDR3 had no stop codons and remained in frame with V and J, and every other rearrangement counted as non-productive. Following IMGT convention, CDR3 was defined as the stretch from the second conserved V-encoded cysteine up to the conserved J-encoded phenylalanine. The earlier analysis of 500 to 650 of the donors excluded any sequence lacking an unambiguous match to a single V gene segment. An earlier analysis of 500 to 600 of the donors classified V segments as functional when productive rearrangements were above 56.7% and as segregating when the standard deviation between donors was above 5%. To diagnose cytomegalovirus status from the catalog of TCR beta chain sequences, a statistical classification framework was built. In a later analysis, TCR nucleotide sequences were compared against IMGT/GENE-DB human TR gene sequences so that V and J genes could be assigned. Using the TCRdist pipeline, a later analysis assigned CDR3 sequences along with most-parsimonious VDJ recombination scenarios. In a later analysis, each TCR beta chain was defined by its CDR3 amino acid sequence together with its V-gene family, and reads lacking a unique V-gene family were excluded. As a way to deal with suspected cross-contamination and a sequencing artifact, a later analysis dropped nearly 600 nucleotide sequences that were highly shared and had low generation probability. In a later analysis, a clonal expansion index was calculated for each public chain from normalized within-repertoire ranks of inferred template counts. In a later analysis, generation probabilities were computed with a VDJ recombination model fitted to out-of-frame rearrangements, and the resulting probabilities were checked against IGoR. In a later analysis, TCR-TCR, TCR-HLA and TCR-CMV co-occurrence was scored with hypergeometric tests, and a repertoire-size bias correction was applied to TCR pairs. False discovery rates were estimated in a later analysis by permuting HLA or CMV assignments 20 times. In a later analysis, co-occurring TCRs were grouped using DBSCAN, and TCRdist sequence similarity was added for clustering within HLA-allele-positive subsets. Repertoires with fewer than 30,000 or more than 120,000 public chains, plus five repertoires with anomalous nucleotide sharing, were excluded from co-occurrence clustering. TCRdb stores this immuneACCESS table with in-frame sequences only. Part of the clones is absent; in the studies checked, under half of the shortfall reflects unresolved V genes, and no reason is known for the rest. That table furnishes V, J and clone size, whereas the DNA furnished D and trimming. The sample table holds 99,000 or so clones, of which approximately 86% were seen once. The top ten constitute roughly 6.1% of the sample.

The chain uses TRBV7-9 and TRBJ1-2, with TRBD1 matching 7 junction bases. The sequenced sample consisted of PBMCs. The TCR comes from a man between 18 and 35 years old in good health and CMV-seronegative. CDR3 loop: CASSSLGGIAGYTF. The DNA reads as follows: TGTGCCAGCAGCTCCCTAGGGGGCATCGCTGGCTACACCTTC.